This T cell receptor beta chain is drawn from a study of sequential checkpoint blockade in melanoma. Assay: immunoSEQ multiplex PCR; the TCRdb copy retains only in-frame clones and omits some. The sample consists of about 26,000 clones, 60% to 80% of them appearing once. Germline V gives CDR1 MNHEY, CDR2 SMNVEV (reference sequence). The CDR3 is 12 amino acids. V shed 5 bases and J shed 4 bases, with 6 bases lying between them. The treatment denotes: randomized to nivolumab then ipilimumab (arm A) or the reverse (arm B). The specimen was CD8+ T cells sorted from blood (inferred from file names), collected from a patient given nivolumab and ipilimumab in sequence. The receptor's source is a human donor with melanoma. The chain has TRBV27 and TRBJ1-5; D not certain. The chain's CDR3 is CASSPTNQPQHF. The CDR3 DNA is TGTGCCAGCAGTCCTACGAATCAGCCCCAGCATTTT.